Described below is a single T cell receptor beta chain sequence and its context. Its target is unknown. The sample is drawn from a study of T cells after posttransplantation cyclophosphamide. Study conclusions and caveats: After PTCy, TRB diversity resembled that of CNI/methotrexate controls.

Only in-frame clones appear in the TCRdb table, and some are missing; sequencing was by immunoSEQ multiplex PCR. Of some 10,000 clones listed, 88% are singletons. Control samples came 1 year after myeloablative marrow transplants with methotrexate plus calcineurin inhibitor. Germline assignment: CDR1 LNHDA and CDR2 SQIVND (reference sequence). The CDR3 sequence is 22 residues long. With V trimmed by 4 bases and J by 3 bases, 22 bases remained unmatched. Sequencing was performed on PBMCs, taken after an allogeneic stem cell transplant with a calcineurin inhibitor and methotrexate. The clonotype originates from a male patient between 25 and 39 years old who received an allogeneic stem cell transplant from an unrelated donor, was CMV-positive, and had no GVHD. Some of these T cells may belong to the graft donor. The chain employs TRBV19 and TRBJ2-6, with 9 bases matching TRBD2. The CDR3 coding sequence is TGTGCCAGTAGTACGCGGACAGGTCTTCTGACTAGCGGCTCTTATGGGGCCAACGTCCTGACTTTC. The encoded protein is CASSTRTGLLTSGSYGANVLTF.